The following is a T cell receptor beta chain sequence with its context. The data were taken from a study of graft-versus-host responses after intestinal transplantation. Sequencing was performed with immunoSEQ multiplex PCR; in TCRdb, only in-frame clones are kept and a portion is missing. The table has more than 3,000 clones, approximately 34% seen once; the top ten hold roughly 6.2%. Sequencing was performed on alloreactive CD4+ T cells from a mixed lymphocyte reaction culture, taken before transplantation. This sample's subset: CFSE-low proliferating T cells sorted from approximately six-day pre-transplant mixed lymphocyte reaction (GvH or HvG direction). This clonotype originated in a human patient who was an organ donor for intestinal transplantation.

Here the CDR3 DNA reads TGTGCCAGCAGCCACTACCGGGGGGAGACCCAGTACTTC. Residues: CASSHYRGETQYF. This chain uses TRBV11-2 with TRBJ2-5; possible D gene TRBD2, 6 bases. V shed 5 bases and J shed 5 bases, with 12 bases lying between them. The CDR3 is made up of 13 amino acids. CDR1 SGHAT and CDR2 FQNNGV come from the germline V gene.